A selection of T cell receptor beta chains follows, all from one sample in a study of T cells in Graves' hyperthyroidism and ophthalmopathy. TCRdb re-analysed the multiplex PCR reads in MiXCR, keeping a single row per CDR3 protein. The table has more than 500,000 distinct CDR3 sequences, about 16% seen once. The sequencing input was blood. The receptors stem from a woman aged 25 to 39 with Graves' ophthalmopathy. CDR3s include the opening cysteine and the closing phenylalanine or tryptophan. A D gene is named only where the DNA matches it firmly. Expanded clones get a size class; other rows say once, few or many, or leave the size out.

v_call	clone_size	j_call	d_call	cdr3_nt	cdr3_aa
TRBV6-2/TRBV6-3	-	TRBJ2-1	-	TGTGCCAGCAGAACCGGGACCTCATTCTACAATGAGCAGTTCTTC	CASRTGTSFYNEQFF
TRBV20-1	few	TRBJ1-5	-	TGCAGTGCTAGAGATAGTAAAAATTTTGGGGGGAACAATCAGCCCCAGCATTTT	CSARDSKNFGGNNQPQHF
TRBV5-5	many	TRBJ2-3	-	TGTGCCAGCAGCTTGGAAATCACTAGCCTCACAGATACGCAGTATTTT	CASSLEITSLTDTQYF
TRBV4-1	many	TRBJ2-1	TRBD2	TGCGCCAGCAACCCCAGCGGGGGGAATGAGCAGTTCTTC	CASNPSGGNEQFF
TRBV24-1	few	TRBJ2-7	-	TGTGCCACCAGTGAGGTCGACAGCTACGAGCAGTACTTC	CATSEVDSYEQYF
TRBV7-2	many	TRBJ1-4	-	TGTGCCAGCGGCGAAGATGGGGCGGCTAATGAAAAACTGTTTTTT	CASGEDGAANEKLFF
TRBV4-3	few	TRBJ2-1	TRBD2	TGCGCCAGCAGCCAAGTTGGGAAGGGCCTAGCGGGAGGCCCAGGGGTTAATGAGCAGTTCTTC	CASSQVGKGLAGGPGVNEQFF
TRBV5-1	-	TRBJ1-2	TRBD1	TGCGCCAGCAGCCGGGACAGGGGGGGCAACTATGGCTACACCTTC	CASSRDRGGNYGYTF
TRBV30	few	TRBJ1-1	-	TGTGCCTGGAGTTTATCGGTCTATAACACTGAAGCTTTCTTT	CAWSLSVYNTEAFF
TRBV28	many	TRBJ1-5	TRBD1	TGTGCCAGCAGGGGACAGGGGGCCCGGAATCAGCCCCAGCATTTT	CASRGQGARNQPQHF
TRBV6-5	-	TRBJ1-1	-	TGTGCCAGCAGTTACCCACAGGGCGAAGCTTTCTTT	CASSYPQGEAFF